This T cell receptor beta chain is drawn from a study of beta chain features in type 1 diabetes. Overall study: What patients shared with healthy donors was a similar profile of age, gender and cell yields.

Whole-study findings and limits: TCRB repertoires of naive, central memory and Treg cells appeared more similar among patients than among healthy donors.

Trimming took off 5 bases at V and 3 bases at J, with 11 bases between the two ends. Germline loops: CDR1 SGHTA, CDR2 FQGNSA. CDR3 size: 13 residues. Comments on this clone: The antigen is undetermined.

Sorted CD4+ subsets: naive, central memory, regulatory, stem cell-like memory (CD45RO/CCR7/CD25/CD127/CD95/CD27 panel). Sorted populations all exceeded 95% purity. Every bit of the isolated RNA underwent reverse transcription, so sequencing read expressed TCRB transcripts. TCRdb keeps only in-frame clones here, not all; method: immunoSEQ multiplex PCR. Here the sample spans around 300,000 clones, about 14% being singletons. This chain joins TRBV7-2 and TRBJ2-7; D call uncertain. Input material: central memory CD4+ T cells from blood. The TCR was taken from a man aged 25-45 years in good health. This CDR3 is CASSPGPLYEQYF. As DNA, the CDR3 is TGTGCCAGCAGCCCCGGCCCCCTCTACGAGCAGTACTTC.